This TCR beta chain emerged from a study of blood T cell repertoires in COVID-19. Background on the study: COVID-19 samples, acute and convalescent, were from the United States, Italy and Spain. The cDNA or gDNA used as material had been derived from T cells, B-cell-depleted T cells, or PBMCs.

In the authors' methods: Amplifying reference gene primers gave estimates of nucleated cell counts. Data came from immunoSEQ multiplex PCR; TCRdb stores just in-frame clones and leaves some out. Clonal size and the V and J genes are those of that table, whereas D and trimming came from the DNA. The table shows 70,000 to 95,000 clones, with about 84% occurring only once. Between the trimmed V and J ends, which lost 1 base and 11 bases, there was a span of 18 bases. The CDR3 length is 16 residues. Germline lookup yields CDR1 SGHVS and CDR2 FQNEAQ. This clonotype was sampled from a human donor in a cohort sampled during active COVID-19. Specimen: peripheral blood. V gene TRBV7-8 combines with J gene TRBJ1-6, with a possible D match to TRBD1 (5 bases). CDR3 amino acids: CASSLGGYFREPPLHF. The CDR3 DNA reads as TGTGCCAGCAGCTTAGGGGGATACTTCAGGGAACCACCCCTCCACTTT.